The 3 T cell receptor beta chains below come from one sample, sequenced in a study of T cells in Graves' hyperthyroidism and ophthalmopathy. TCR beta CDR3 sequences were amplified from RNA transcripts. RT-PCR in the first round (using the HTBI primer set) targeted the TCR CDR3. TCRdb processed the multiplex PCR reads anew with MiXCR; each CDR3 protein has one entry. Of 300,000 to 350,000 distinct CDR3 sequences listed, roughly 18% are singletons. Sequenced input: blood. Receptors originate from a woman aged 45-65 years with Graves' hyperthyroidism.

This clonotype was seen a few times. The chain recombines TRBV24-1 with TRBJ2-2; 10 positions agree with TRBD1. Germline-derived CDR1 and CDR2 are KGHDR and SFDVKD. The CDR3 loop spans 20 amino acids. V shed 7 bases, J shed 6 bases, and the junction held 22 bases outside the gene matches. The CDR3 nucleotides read TGTGCCACCAGCTCGTCGTCCAGGACAGGGGGTTCCCGCCCCTCCGGGGAGCTGTTTTTT. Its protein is CATSSSSRTGGSRPSGELFF.

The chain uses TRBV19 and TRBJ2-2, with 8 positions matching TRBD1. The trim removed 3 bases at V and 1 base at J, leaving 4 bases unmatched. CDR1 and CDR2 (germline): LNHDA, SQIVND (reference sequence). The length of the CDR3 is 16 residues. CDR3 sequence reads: CASSMSGGLNTGELFF. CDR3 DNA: TGTGCCAGTAGTATGTCAGGGGGCTTGAACACCGGGGAGCTGTTTTTT.

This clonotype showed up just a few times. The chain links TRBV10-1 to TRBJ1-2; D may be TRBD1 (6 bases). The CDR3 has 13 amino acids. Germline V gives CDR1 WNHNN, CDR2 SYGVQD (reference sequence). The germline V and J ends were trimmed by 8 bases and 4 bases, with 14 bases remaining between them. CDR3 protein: CASSPGGSYGYTF. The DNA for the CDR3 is TGCGCCAGCTCCCCCGGGGGCTCCTATGGCTACACCTTC.